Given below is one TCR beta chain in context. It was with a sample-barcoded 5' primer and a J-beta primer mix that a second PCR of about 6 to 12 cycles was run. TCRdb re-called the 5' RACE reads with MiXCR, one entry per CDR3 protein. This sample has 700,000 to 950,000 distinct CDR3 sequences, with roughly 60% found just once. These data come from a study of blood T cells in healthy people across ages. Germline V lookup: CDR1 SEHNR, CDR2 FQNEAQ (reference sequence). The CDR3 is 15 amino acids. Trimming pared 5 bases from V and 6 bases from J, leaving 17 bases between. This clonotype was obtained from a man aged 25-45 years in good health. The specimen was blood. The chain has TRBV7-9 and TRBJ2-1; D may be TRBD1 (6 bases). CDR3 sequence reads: CASSPGQSPRNEQFF. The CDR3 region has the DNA TGTGCCAGCAGCCCCGGACAGTCCCCTCGCAATGAGCAGTTCTTC. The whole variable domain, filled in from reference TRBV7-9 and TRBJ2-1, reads DTGVSQNPRHKITKRGQNVTFRCDPISEHNRLYWYRQTLGQGPEFLTYFQNEAQLEKSRLLSDRFSAERPKGSFSTLEIQRTEQGDSAMYLCASSPGQSPRNEQFFGPGTRLTVL.